A single sample is the source of the 7 T cell receptor beta chains below, sequenced in a study of beta chain features in type 1 diabetes. General study findings and limits: Type 1 diabetes patients showed a moderate but significant shortening of TCRB CDR3s in all four CD4+ subsets.

Which antigens these TCRs recognize remains unknown. Expressed TCRB transcripts got sequenced, as all isolated RNA was reverse transcribed. The protocol was immunoSEQ multiplex PCR, while the TCRdb copy is restricted to in-frame clones and leaves out a portion. Of 250,000 to 350,000 clones in the sample, roughly an eighth are singletons; the top ten hold 0.017%. The source material was naive CD4+ T cells from blood. The receptors derive from a man aged 30 to 39 with type 1 diabetes.

The J gene is TRBJ1-4, the V gene TRBV13; weak D call: TRBD1 (5 bases). Germline V lookup: CDR1 PRHDT, CDR2 FYEKMQ (reference sequence). This CDR3 comprises 15 residues. Trimming stripped 4 bases from V and 5 bases from J, with 14 bases between. CDR3 residues: CASSSGRSENEKLFF. CDR3 nucleotide sequence: TGTGCCAGCAGCTCAGGGAGATCTGAGAATGAAAAACTGTTTTTT. The entire variable domain, with the rest obtained from reference TRBV13 and TRBJ1-4, is as follows: AAGVIQSPRHLIKEKRETATLKCYPIPRHDTVYWYQQGPGQDPQFLISFYEKMQSDKGSIPDRFSAQQFSDYHSELNMSSLELGDSALYFCASSSGRSENEKLFFGSGTQLSVL.

This clone was counted only a few times. The V and J genes are TRBV9 and TRBJ2-1, with 10 bases aligning to TRBD1. Trimming removed 4 bases from V and 0 bases from J; junction bases left unmatched: 7. CDR3 length: 17 amino acids. The germline gives CDR1 SGDLS, CDR2 YYNGEE. CDR3 amino acids: CASSPDRTGGSYNEQFF. CDR3 nucleotides: TGTGCCAGCAGCCCAGACCGGACAGGGGGCTCCTACAATGAGCAGTTCTTC.

This clone was recorded a few times. This chain links TRBV6-5 with TRBJ1-5, with D unresolved. The germline CDR1 and CDR2 sequences are MNHEY and SVGAGI. Deletions cut 4 bases from V and 2 bases from J, with 6 bases between. The CDR3 spans 13 residues. The CDR3 protein is CASSLNGNQPQHF. CDR3 DNA sequence: TGTGCCAGCAGTTTAAATGGCAATCAGCCCCAGCATTTT.

The chain is built from TRBV6-5 and TRBJ2-1; 9 bases are shared with TRBD2. The CDR3 length is 15 residues. From germline, CDR1 is MNHEY and CDR2 SVGAGI. V dropped 5 bases and J dropped 8; count of bases not matched to a gene: 10. This chain's CDR3 is CASSPRGGRAYEQFF. The CDR3 coding sequence is TGTGCCAGCAGTCCGCGGGGCGGGAGGGCCTATGAGCAGTTCTTC.

The V call is TRBV6-4, the J call TRBJ2-1; weak D call: TRBD2 (6 bases). Trimming took 2 bases from V and 7 from J, leaving 15 bases between them. Germline V gene data show CDR1 as MRHNA and CDR2 as SNTAGT. The CDR3 totals 15 residues. In DNA, the CDR3 is TGTGCCAGCAGTGACCAAACGGGAGCTTTGAATGAGCAGTTCTTC. Translated: CASSDQTGALNEQFF.

This clone was counted a few times. The chain is built from TRBV7-8 and TRBJ1-4; D may be TRBD1 (6 bases). V was pared by 5 bases and J by 5 bases, with 18 bases between. Germline CDR1 is SGHVS and CDR2 is FQNEAQ. The CDR3 is 16 residues long. The CDR3 DNA reads as TGTGCCAGCAGCCCCCAACGACAGGTCCCAAATGAAAAACTGTTTTTT. It translates to CASSPQRQVPNEKLFF.

This clone was counted only a few times. CDR3 nucleotides: TGTGCCAGCAGTGGGAGTGCGAACACTGAAGCTTTCTTT. This codes for CASSGSANTEAFF. The chain uses TRBV2 and TRBJ1-1; D not certain. Per the germline V gene, CDR1 is SNHLY and CDR2 is FYNNEI. Trimming removed 4 bases from V and 1 base from J, with 7 bases in between. The CDR3 sequence is 13 residues long.